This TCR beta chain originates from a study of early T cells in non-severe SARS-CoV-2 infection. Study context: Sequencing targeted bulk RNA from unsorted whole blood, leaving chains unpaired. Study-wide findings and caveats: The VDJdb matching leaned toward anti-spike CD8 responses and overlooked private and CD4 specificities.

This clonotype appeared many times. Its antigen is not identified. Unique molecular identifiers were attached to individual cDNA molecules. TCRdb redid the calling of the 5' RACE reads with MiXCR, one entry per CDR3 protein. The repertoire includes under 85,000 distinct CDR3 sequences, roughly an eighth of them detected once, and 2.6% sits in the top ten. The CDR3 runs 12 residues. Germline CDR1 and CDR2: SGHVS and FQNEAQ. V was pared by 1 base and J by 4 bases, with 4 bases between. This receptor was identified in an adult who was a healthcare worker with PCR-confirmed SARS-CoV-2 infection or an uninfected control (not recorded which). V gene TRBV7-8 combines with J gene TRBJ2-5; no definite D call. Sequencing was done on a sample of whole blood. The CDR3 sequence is CASSLGTETQYF. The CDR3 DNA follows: TGTGCCAGCAGCTTAGGGACAGAGACCCAGTACTTC.